A selection of T cell receptor beta chains follows, all from one sample in a study of blood T cell repertoires in COVID-19. Assay: immunoSEQ multiplex PCR; the TCRdb copy retains only in-frame clones and omits some. This table has fewer than 200,000 clones, 82% appearing once. The material sequenced was peripheral blood. Receptor source: a woman aged 60-70 years with COVID-19, enrolled during active disease. The conserved cysteine and the conserved F or W are not part of the CDR3 here. The size entry is marked missing in some rows and otherwise reads once, few, many or a size class.

clone_size	v_call	j_call	cdr3_aa
.	TRBV27	TRBJ2-1	ASSLMRGGRNEQF
once	TRBV24-1	TRBJ1-3	ATADPTANTIY
.	TRBV4-2	TRBJ1-2	ASSQDPGQGYGYT
.	TRBV9	TRBJ2-1	ASSVRSLEIPRNEQF
.	TRBV6-5	TRBJ2-2	ASRTTGVKAGELF
.	TRBV19	TRBJ2-1	ASSTLTGGLGEQF
.	TRBV2	TRBJ2-2	ATTSGQGTGELF
.	TRBV15	TRBJ1-2	ATSRDGRTGGAGYT
.	TRBV9	TRBJ1-6	ASSVSGAPYNSPLH
.	TRBV7-9	TRBJ1-1	ASSPGDRDTEAF
.	TRBV20-1	TRBJ2-7	SASYPPSYEQY
.	TRBV13	TRBJ1-1	ASSFGGRGTEAF
.	TRBV18	TRBJ1-4	ASSPGHSNEKLF
.	TRBV3-1/TRBV3-2	TRBJ1-1	ASSQGTGLRTEAF
.	TRBV9	TRBJ2-1	ASSVGHNSYNEQF
.	TRBV29-1	TRBJ1-3	SVDSSSGNTIY
.	TRBV5-1	TRBJ2-3	ASSLTSGSTDTQY
.	TRBV3-1/TRBV3-2	TRBJ2-3	ASSPRGRAEDTQY
.	TRBV4-3	TRBJ2-7	ASSQGISTGGHYEQY
.	TRBV18	TRBJ2-5	ASSPPGAETQY
.	TRBV6-5	TRBJ2-7	ASRRDRPYEQY
.	TRBV10-3	TRBJ1-2	ATVDRAGNGYT
many	TRBV11-2	TRBJ1-1	ASSALVDWTGGAF
.	TRBV7-3	TRBJ1-1	ASSRDSTVEAF
once	TRBV9	TRBJ1-5	ASDRGGDVNQPQH
.	TRBV2	TRBJ1-2	ASSDSSGVYGYT
.	TRBV3-1/TRBV3-2	TRBJ2-2	ASSQLMGTGDLF
once	TRBV5-1	TRBJ2-2	ASSIRTGNRNTGELF
.	TRBV15	TRBJ1-1	ATSSRDRGGSVTEAF
.	TRBV10-2	TRBJ2-2	ASSEWEGPGELF
.	TRBV28	TRBJ2-5	ASQGGGTRAQETQY
once	TRBV4-2	TRBJ1-1	ASSLNRGMNTEAF
.	TRBV27	TRBJ1-4	ASSFGGAVGNEKLF
.	TRBV20-1	TRBJ2-3	SASDPGGMRTQY
.	TRBV10-1	TRBJ1-1	ASSEGDPGTEAF
.	TRBV29-1	TRBJ1-2	SAVTWGLIYGYT
.	TRBV7-3	TRBJ1-1	ASSLDGGAPEAF
.	TRBV11-2	TRBJ1-2	ASSPSGNYGYT
.	TRBV3-1/TRBV3-2	TRBJ2-2	ASSLGAGRITGELF
.	TRBV5-1	TRBJ2-5	ASSLAGTRAAETQY
.	TRBV19	TRBJ1-2	ASSAPGQKYGYT
few	TRBV11-2	TRBJ2-7	ASSFPGASSYEQY
.	TRBV25-1	TRBJ2-1	ASSEWTSGNNEQF
.	TRBV19	TRBJ2-1	ASSNPVPRVAGANEQF
once	TRBV24-1	TRBJ1-1	ATRGQGALSTEAF
.	TRBV19	TRBJ2-5	ASSGTGTETQY